This T cell receptor (beta chain) emerged from a study of lymphopenia after photon versus proton radiotherapy. TCRdb's table, derived via immunoSEQ multiplex PCR, lists solely in-frame clones and lacks some. The data show more than 80,000 clones, with about 86% seen just once and under 1.5% held by the top ten. This specimen was peripheral blood, taken from a patient treated with proton-based radiotherapy. The clonotype originates from a man in his 60s with pancreatic cancer.

CDR3 amino acids: CASSQDSGGELFF. CDR3 DNA: TGTGCCAGCAGCCAAGATTCTGGCGGGGAGCTGTTTTTT. The chain couples TRBV4-2 to TRBJ2-2, with unresolved D. The ends were cut back, 0 bases at V and 7 bases at J, with 6 bases in the middle. Germline CDR1 LGHNA, CDR2 YNFKEQ. The CDR3 extends over 13 amino acids.